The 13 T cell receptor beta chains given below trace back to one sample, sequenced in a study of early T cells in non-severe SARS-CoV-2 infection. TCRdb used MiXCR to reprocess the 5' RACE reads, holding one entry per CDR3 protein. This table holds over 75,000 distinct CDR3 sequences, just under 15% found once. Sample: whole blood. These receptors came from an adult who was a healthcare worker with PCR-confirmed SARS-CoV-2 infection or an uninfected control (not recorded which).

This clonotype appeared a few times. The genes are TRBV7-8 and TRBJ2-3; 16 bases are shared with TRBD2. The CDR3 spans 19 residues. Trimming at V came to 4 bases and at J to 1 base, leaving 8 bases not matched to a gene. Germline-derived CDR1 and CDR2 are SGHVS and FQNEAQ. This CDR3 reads CASSWGLAGGPTGTDTQYF. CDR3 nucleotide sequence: TGTGCCAGCAGCTGGGGACTAGCGGGAGGGCCGACGGGCACAGATACGCAGTATTTT.

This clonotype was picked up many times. The CDR3 here is CASSGEDWREQYF. The DNA for the CDR3 is TGTGCCAGCAGTGGGGAGGACTGGCGGGAGCAGTACTTC. V usage is TRBV2 and J usage is TRBJ2-7; TRBD2 might be the D (6 bases). Germline-derived CDR1 and CDR2 are SNHLY and FYNNEI. This CDR3 has 13 residues. Trimming left V 4 bases short and J 7 bases short, with 14 bases between.

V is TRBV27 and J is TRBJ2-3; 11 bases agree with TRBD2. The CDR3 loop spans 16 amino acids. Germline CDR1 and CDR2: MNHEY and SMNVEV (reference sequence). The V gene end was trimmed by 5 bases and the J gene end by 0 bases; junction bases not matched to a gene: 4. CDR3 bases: TGTGCCAGCAGTGGGACTAGCGGTATGAGCACAGATACGCAGTATTTT. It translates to CASSGTSGMSTDTQYF.

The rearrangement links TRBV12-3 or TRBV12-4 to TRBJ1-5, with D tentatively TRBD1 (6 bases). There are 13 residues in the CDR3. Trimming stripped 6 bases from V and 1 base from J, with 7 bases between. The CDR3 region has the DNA TGTGCCAGCAGGGACAGCAGCAATCAGCCCCAGCATTTT. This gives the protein CASRDSSNQPQHF.

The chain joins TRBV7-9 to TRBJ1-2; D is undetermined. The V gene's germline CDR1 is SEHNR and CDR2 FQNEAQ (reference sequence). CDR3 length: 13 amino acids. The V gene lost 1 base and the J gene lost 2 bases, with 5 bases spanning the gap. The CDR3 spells CASSLVRNYGYTF. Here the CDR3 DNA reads TGTGCCAGCAGCTTAGTGCGGAACTATGGCTACACCTTC.

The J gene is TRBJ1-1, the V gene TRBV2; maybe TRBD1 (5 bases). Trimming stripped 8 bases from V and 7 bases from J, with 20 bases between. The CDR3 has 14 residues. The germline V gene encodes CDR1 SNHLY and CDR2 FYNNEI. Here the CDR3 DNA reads TGTGCCAGCTTCCAGAGGGGTGTCGGGGATGAAGCTTTCTTT. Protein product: CASFQRGVGDEAFF.

The chain's CDR3 is CASGAGGSLDTQYF. For the CDR3, the DNA is TGTGCCAGCGGAGCGGGAGGGTCCCTCGATACGCAGTATTTT. This chain connects TRBV28 to TRBJ2-3, with 10 bases lining up with TRBD2. Germline CDR1 and CDR2: MDHEN and SYDVKM. The V gene end was trimmed by 8 bases and the J gene end by 6 bases; junction bases not matched to a gene: 8. The CDR3 is made up of 14 amino acids.

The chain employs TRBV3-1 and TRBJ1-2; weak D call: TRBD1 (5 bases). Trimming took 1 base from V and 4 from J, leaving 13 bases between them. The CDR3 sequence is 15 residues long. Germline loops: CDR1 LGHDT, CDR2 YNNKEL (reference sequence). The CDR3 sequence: CASSQGTGTRYGYTF. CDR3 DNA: TGTGCCAGCAGCCAAGGAACCGGGACCCGCTATGGCTACACCTTC.

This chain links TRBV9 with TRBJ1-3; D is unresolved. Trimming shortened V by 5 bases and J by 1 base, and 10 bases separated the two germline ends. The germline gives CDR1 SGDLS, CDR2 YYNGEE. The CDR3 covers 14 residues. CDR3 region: CASRPTGSGNTIYF. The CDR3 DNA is TGTGCCAGCAGGCCGACCGGTTCTGGAAACACCATATATTTT.

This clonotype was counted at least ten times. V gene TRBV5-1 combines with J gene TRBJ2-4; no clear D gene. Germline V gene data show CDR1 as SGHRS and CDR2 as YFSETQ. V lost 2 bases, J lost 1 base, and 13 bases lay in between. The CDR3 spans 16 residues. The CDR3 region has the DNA TGCGCCAGCAGCTTAGCGCCCCAAGGGGCCAAAAACATTCAGTACTTC. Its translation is CASSLAPQGAKNIQYF.

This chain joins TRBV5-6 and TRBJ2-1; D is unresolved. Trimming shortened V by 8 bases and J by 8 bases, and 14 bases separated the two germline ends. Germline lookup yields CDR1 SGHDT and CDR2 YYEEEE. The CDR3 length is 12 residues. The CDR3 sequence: CASTTTGDEQFF. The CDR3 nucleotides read TGTGCCAGTACTACGACTGGGGATGAGCAGTTCTTC.

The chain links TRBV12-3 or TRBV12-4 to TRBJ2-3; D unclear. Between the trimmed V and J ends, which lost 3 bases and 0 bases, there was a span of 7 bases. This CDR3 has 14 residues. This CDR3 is CASSLFGSTDTQYF. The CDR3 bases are TGTGCCAGCAGTTTGTTTGGGAGCACAGATACGCAGTATTTT.

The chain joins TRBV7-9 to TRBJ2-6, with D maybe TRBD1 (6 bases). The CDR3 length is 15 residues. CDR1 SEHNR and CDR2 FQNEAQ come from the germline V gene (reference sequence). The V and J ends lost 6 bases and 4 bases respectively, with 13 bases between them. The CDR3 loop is CASSPQGTGANVLTF. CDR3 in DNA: TGTGCCAGCAGTCCACAGGGAACCGGGGCCAACGTCCTGACTTTC.